This TCR beta chain was observed in a study of identical twins. A single record per CDR3 protein comes from TCRdb applying MiXCR to the 5' RACE reads. The data contain hundreds of thousands of distinct CDR3 sequences, 15% to 20% of them singletons. CDR1 is LGHNA, CDR2 YSLEER, per germline. V was clipped by 1 base and J by 5 bases; unmatched bases: 14. This CDR3 spans 18 amino acids. These same records also appear under a second study, on T cells expressing NK-cell markers.

The V and J genes are TRBV4-3 and TRBJ2-1; 7 bases are a match to TRBD2. Material for sequencing was PBMCs. The sequence was obtained from a woman between 18 and 29 years old in good health. The CDR3 protein is CASSQGPRRLAENNEQFF. The CDR3 coding sequence is TGCGCCAGCAGCCAAGGGCCTCGTCGGCTAGCGGAGAACAATGAGCAGTTCTTC.